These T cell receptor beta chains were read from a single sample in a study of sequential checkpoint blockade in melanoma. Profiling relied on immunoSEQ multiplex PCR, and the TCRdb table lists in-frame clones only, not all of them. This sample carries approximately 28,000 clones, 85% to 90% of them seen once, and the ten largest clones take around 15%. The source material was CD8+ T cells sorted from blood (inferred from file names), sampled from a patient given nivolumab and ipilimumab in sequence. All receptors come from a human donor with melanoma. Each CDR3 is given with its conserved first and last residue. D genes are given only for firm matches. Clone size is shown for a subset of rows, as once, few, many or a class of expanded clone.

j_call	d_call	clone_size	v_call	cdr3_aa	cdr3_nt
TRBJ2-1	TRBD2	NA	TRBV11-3	CASSSSGRGNEQFF	TGTGCCAGCAGCTCTAGCGGGAGGGGCAATGAGCAGTTCTTC
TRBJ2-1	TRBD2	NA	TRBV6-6	CASSLLANGEQFF	TGTGCCAGCAGTTTACTAGCGAACGGTGAGCAGTTCTTC
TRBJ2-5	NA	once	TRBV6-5	CASRETGEREAQYF	TGTGCCAGCAGAGAAACAGGGGAGAGGGAGGCCCAGTACTTC
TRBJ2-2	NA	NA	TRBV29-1	CSVGAANTGELFF	TGCAGCGTTGGAGCGGCGAACACCGGGGAGCTGTTTTTT
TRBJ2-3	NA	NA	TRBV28	CASSLLRDSMDTQYF	TGTGCCAGCAGTTTATTAAGGGACTCTATGGATACGCAGTATTTT
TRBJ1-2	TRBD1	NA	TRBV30	CASRVTGGNYGYTF	TGTGCCAGCAGAGTGACAGGGGGGAACTATGGCTACACCTTC
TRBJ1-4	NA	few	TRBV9	CASSVSGTNEKLFF	TGTGCCAGCAGCGTTAGTGGAACTAATGAAAAACTGTTTTTT
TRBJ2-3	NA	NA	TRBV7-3	CASSLTGGPTDTQYF	TGTGCCAGCAGCTTAACAGGAGGGCCTACAGATACGCAGTATTTT
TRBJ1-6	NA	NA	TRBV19	CASGWSSYNSPLHF	TGTGCCAGTGGGTGGAGCTCCTATAATTCACCCCTCCACTTT
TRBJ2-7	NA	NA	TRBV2	CASSGYRYEQYF	TGTGCCAGCAGTGGCTACCGCTACGAGCAGTACTTC
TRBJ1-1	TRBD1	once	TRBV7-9	CASSLGNRGNMNTEAFF	TGTGCCAGCAGCTTAGGGAACAGGGGGAACATGAACACTGAAGCTTTCTTT
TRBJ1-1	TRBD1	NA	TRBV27	CASSPRTGPVITEAFF	TGTGCCAGCAGTCCCCGGACAGGCCCCGTGATCACTGAAGCTTTCTTT
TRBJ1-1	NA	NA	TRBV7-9	CASSSLTGALNTEAFF	TGTGCCAGCAGCTCTCTGACAGGAGCTTTGAACACTGAAGCTTTCTTT
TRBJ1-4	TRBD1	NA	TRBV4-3	CASSPRTGGSEKLFF	TGCGCCAGCAGCCCCCGGACAGGGGGAAGTGAAAAACTGTTTTTT
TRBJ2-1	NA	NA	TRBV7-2	CASSSEGLSYNEQFF	TGTGCCAGCAGCTCGGAGGGCCTATCCTACAATGAGCAGTTCTTC
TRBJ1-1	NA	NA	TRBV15	CATSDILTGSAEAFF	TGTGCCACCAGCGATATCTTAACAGGGAGTGCTGAAGCTTTCTTT
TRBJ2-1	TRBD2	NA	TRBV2	CASGRAAYNEQFF	TGTGCCAGCGGGAGGGCCGCCTACAATGAGCAGTTCTTC
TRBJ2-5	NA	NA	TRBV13	CASSSAGAEKETQYF	TGTGCCAGCAGCTCGGCGGGGGCGGAAAAAGAGACCCAGTACTTC
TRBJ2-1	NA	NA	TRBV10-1	CASSGSSDVGNEQFF	TGCGCCAGCAGTGGTAGTAGCGATGTGGGGAATGAGCAGTTCTTC
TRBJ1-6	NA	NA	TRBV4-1	CASSQETGGSPLHF	TGCGCCAGCAGCCAGGAGACAGGAGGTTCACCCCTCCACTTT
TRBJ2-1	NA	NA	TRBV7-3	CASSLDGMEQFF	TGTGCCAGCAGCTTAGACGGGATGGAGCAGTTCTTC
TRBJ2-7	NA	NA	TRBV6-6	CASSGGAHEQYF	TGTGCCAGCTCGGGTGGGGCGCACGAGCAGTACTTC